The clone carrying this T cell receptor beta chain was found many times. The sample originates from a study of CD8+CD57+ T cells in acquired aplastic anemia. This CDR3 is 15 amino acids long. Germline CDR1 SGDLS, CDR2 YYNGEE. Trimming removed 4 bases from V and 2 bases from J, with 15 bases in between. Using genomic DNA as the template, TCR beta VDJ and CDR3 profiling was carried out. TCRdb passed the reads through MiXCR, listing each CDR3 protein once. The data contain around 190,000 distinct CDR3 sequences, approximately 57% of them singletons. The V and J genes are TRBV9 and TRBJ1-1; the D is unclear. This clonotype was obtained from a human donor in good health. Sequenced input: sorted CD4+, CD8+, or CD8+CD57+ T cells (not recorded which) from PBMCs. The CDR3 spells CASSSFSDGNTEAFF. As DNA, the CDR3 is TGTGCCAGCAGCAGCTTCAGTGACGGTAACACTGAAGCTTTCTTT.